These T cell receptor beta chains were read from a single sample in a study of blood T cell repertoires in COVID-19. Measured with immunoSEQ multiplex PCR; TCRdb has only the in-frame clones, and not every one. The repertoire holds 120,000 or so clones, with around 86% as singletons. The sequenced sample consisted of peripheral blood. Receptors originate from an elderly woman with acute or convalescent COVID-19. Both conserved end residues are part of each CDR3. The D gene is left open where the match is weak. Clone size is given for some rows only: seen once, a few or many times, or a class if the clone is expanded.

size	V	D	J	CDR3	DNA
-	TRBV5-1	-	TRBJ2-7	CASSSLSDEQYF	TGCGCCAGCAGCTCTCTTAGCGACGAGCAGTACTTC
-	TRBV6-1	-	TRBJ2-7	CASSEYWVTGFSNSGEQYF	TGTGCCAGCAGTGAATATTGGGTAACGGGGTTTTCCAATTCCGGCGAGCAGTACTTC
-	TRBV6-5	-	TRBJ2-3	CASSPVTDTQYF	TGTGCCAGCAGCCCCGTCACAGATACGCAGTATTTT
-	TRBV11-3	TRBD2	TRBJ2-1	CASSPTSGARVEQFF	TGTGCCAGCAGCCCTACTAGCGGGGCCCGGGTAGAGCAGTTCTTC
few	TRBV11-2	-	TRBJ1-4	CASSKRFNEKLFF	TGTGCCAGCAGTAAACGGTTTAATGAAAAACTGTTTTTT
-	TRBV18	TRBD1	TRBJ1-3	CASSPEQGAAGNTIYF	TGTGCCAGCTCACCCGAGCAGGGGGCGGCAGGAAACACCATATATTTT
-	TRBV29-1	TRBD2	TRBJ2-4	CSVGGGGQKGNIQYF	TGCAGCGTTGGCGGGGGGGGACAAAAAGGTAACATTCAGTACTTC
-	TRBV7-6	-	TRBJ2-3	CASSLNSGDTQYF	TGTGCCAGCAGCCTGAATAGCGGAGATACGCAGTATTTT
once	TRBV15	-	TRBJ1-1	CATSGGNAEAFF	TGTGCCACCTCCGGGGGGAACGCTGAAGCTTTCTTT
-	TRBV6-6	TRBD1	TRBJ1-5	CASRRSQGVSNQPQHF	TGTGCCAGCAGACGATCACAGGGGGTAAGCAATCAGCCCCAGCATTTT
-	TRBV9	TRBD1	TRBJ2-2	CASSRRQGVTGELFF	TGTGCCAGCAGCCGCCGACAGGGGGTCACCGGGGAGCTGTTTTTT
-	TRBV28	-	TRBJ2-5	CASSPSEGMQETQYF	TGTGCCAGCAGCCCTAGCGAAGGAATGCAAGAGACCCAGTACTTC
-	TRBV19	-	TRBJ2-7	CASSIQYRSSYEQYF	TGTGCCAGTAGTATCCAGTACAGGAGCTCCTACGAGCAGTACTTC
-	TRBV7-3	TRBD1	TRBJ1-2	CASSRDRAGYGYTF	TGTGCCAGCAGCCGGGACAGGGCGGGCTATGGCTACACCTTC
-	TRBV19	TRBD2	TRBJ2-4	CASSKAAGITGNIQYF	TGTGCCAGTAGTAAAGCAGCGGGGATCACGGGAAACATTCAGTACTTC
-	TRBV19	TRBD1	TRBJ1-3	CASSRKNTGTGDIRNTIYF	TGTGCCAGTAGTAGAAAGAATACCGGGACAGGAGATATACGAAACACCATATATTTT
once	TRBV5-1	-	TRBJ1-5	CASSPGGGNQPQHF	TGCGCCAGCAGCCCGGGGGGTGGCAATCAGCCCCAGCATTTT
-	TRBV2	TRBD1	TRBJ2-5	CASSESPDRGKETQYF	TGTGCCAGCAGCGAGTCCCCGGACAGGGGTAAAGAGACCCAGTACTTC
few	TRBV4-2	-	TRBJ1-1	CASSSGRLGNTEAFF	TGTGCCAGCAGCTCAGGTCGGCTGGGCAACACTGAAGCTTTCTTT